The clone carrying this TCR beta chain has a handful of counts. This sample stems from a study of identical twins. TCRdb re-derived calls from the 5' RACE reads in MiXCR, one entry per CDR3 protein. The sample records around 18,000 distinct CDR3 sequences, approximately 71% being singletons. The CDR3 has 12 residues. V was cut by 2 bases and J by 4 bases, with 5 bases left in between. Germline V CDR1 and CDR2: SNHLY, FYNNEI. The chain recombines TRBV2 with TRBJ2-5; no clear D gene. Sample: memory (CD45RO+) T cells sorted from blood. The clonotype comes from a woman younger than 35 in good health. This table probably holds off-target reads from a library built for another chain. The CDR3, as DNA: TGTGCCAGCAGTGAATTTCCAGAGACCCAGTACTTC. This gives the protein CASSEFPETQYF.